The 7 T cell receptor beta chains listed next were all sequenced from one sample in a study of identifying expanded T cells in peripheral blood. Clones were read by immunoSEQ multiplex PCR, and TCRdb kept only the in-frame ones, dropping some. Of under 150,000 clones listed, less than 90% were seen once; the top ten hold approximately 8.9%. Sequenced material: blood. Receptor source: a person aged 18-70 years in good health.

The chain couples TRBV6-1 to TRBJ2-7, with D unresolved. The CDR3 is 12 residues long. From germline, CDR1 is MNHNS and CDR2 SASEGT. V was pared by 6 bases and J by 3 bases, with 9 bases between. CDR3 DNA: TGTGCCAGCAGCACGACCGGCTACGAGCAGTACTTC. This gives the protein CASSTTGYEQYF.

This sequence joins TRBV7-2 and TRBJ2-5; 11 bases map to TRBD1. Losses at the gene ends were 4 bases for V and 3 bases for J; bases not matched to a gene: 4. This CDR3 is 15 amino acids long. Germline CDR1 SGHTA, CDR2 FQGNSA. In DNA form, the CDR3 reads TGTGCCAGCAGCTCCCGGGACAGGGGGAAAGAGACCCAGTACTTC. Its translation: CASSSRDRGKETQYF.

The chain has TRBV6-5 and TRBJ1-1, with no clear D. Trimming removed 3 bases at V and 0 bases at J, with 11 bases between. The CDR3 totals 15 residues. Germline lookup yields CDR1 MNHEY and CDR2 SVGAGI. CDR3: CASSYSGAVNTEAFF. The CDR3 nucleotides are TGTGCCAGCAGTTATAGTGGCGCGGTGAACACTGAAGCTTTCTTT.

This chain links TRBV7-2 with TRBJ1-4, with TRBD1 as a possible D gene (5 bases). This CDR3 is 15 amino acids long. V lost 3 bases and J 4 bases, leaving 12 bases between the germline ends. In germline, CDR1 is SGHTA, CDR2 FQGNSA. CDR3 bases: TGTGCCAGCAGCTTCAGGGTTTCGGGTAATGAAAAACTGTTTTTT. Translation: CASSFRVSGNEKLFF. The full variable domain, in which reference TRBV7-2 and TRBJ1-4 provide the parts outside the CDR3, is GAGVSQSPSNKVTEKGKDVELRCDPISGHTALYWYRQSLGQGLEFLIYFQGNSAPDKSGLPSDRFSAERTGGSVSTLTIQRTQQEDSAVYLCASSFRVSGNEKLFFGSGTQLSVL.

The chain joins TRBV18 to TRBJ1-6; no definite D call. From germline, CDR1 is KGHSH and CDR2 LQKENI. The CDR3 has 15 amino acids. Trimming removed 5 bases at V and 13 bases at J, with 21 bases between. The CDR3 region has the DNA TGTGCCAGCTCAGACCAAACCCCCCCCAGAGGGCCCCTCCACTTT. This translates into CASSDQTPPRGPLHF.

The sample holds a few counts of this clone. The chain couples TRBV19 to TRBJ1-5; possibly TRBD1 for D (6 bases). V was cut by 1 base and J by 6 bases, with 13 bases left in between. The germline V gene has CDR1 LNHDA and CDR2 SQIVND (reference sequence). CDR3 length equals 15 residues. The CDR3 DNA follows: TGTGCCAGTAGTATAGCCCACAGGGCTGGTCAGCCCCAGCATTTT. Translation: CASSIAHRAGQPQHF. The variable domain in full, completed from reference TRBV19 and TRBJ1-5, reads DGGITQSPKYLFRKEGQNVTLSCEQNLNHDAMYWYRQDPGQGLRLIYYSQIVNDFQKGDIAEGYSVSREKKESFPLTVTSAQKNPTAFYLCASSIAHRAGQPQHFGDGTRLSIL.

This clone was observed a handful of times. This chain connects TRBV5-6 to TRBJ1-5; perhaps TRBD1 as D (6 bases). The ends were cut back, 0 bases at V and 0 bases at J, with 16 bases in the middle. From germline, CDR1 is SGHDT and CDR2 YYEEEE. The CDR3 contains 18 residues. The CDR3 nucleotides are TGTGCCAGCAGCTTGGCCGTAGGGGGGCTATATAGCAATCAGCCCCAGCATTTT. Translation gives CASSLAVGGLYSNQPQHF.